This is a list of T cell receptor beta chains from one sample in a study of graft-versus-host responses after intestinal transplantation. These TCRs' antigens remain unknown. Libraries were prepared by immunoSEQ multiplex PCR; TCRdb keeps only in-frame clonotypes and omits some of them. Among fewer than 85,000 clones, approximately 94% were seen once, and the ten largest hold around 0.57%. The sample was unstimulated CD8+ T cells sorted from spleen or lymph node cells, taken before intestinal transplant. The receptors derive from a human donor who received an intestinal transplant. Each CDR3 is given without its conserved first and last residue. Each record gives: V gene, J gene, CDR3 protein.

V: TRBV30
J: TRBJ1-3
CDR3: AWSVPEDPGDTIY

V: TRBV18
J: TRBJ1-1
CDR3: ASSPHLGLGTEAF

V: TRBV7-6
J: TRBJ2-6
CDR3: ASSLWGSGANVLT

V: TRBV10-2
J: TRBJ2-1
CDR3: ASSDSLREGRGEQF

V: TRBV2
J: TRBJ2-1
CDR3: ASSSKEGFYNEQF

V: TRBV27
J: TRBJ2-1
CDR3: ASSRKGSSYNEQF

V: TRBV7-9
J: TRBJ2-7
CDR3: ASSLGVGEQY

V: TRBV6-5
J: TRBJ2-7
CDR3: ASSPLPRVGYEQY

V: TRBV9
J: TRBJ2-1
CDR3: ASSVSLIAVDNEQF

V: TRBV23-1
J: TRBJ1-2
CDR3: ASSHTGSRGSLEDGYT

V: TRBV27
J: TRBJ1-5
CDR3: ASSAGQLNQPQH

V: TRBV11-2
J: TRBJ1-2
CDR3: ASSPSPRRVGGYT

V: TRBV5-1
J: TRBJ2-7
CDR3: ASSLGQIYEQY

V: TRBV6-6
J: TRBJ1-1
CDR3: ASSGFSLGEAF

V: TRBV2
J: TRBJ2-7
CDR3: ARTRDLSYEQY

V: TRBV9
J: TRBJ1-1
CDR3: ASSEAGTTVTEAF

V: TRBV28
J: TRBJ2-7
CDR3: ASSLWVGTGYNEQY

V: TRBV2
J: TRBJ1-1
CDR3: ASRDTVNTEAF

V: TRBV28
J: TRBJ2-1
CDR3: ASSPPLAGGLVEQF

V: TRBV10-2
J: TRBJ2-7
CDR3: ASSESYYEQY

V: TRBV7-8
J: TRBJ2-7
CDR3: ASSLAIGGLAAYEQY

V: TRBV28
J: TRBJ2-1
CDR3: ASSLRFNEQF

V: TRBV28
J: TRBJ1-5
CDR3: ASTDPGQINQPQH

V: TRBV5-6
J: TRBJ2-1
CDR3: ASSLAGEEAYNGQF

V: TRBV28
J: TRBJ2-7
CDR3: ASSWETSGVSYEQY

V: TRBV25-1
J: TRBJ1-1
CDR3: ASSEPPVGLGDTEAF